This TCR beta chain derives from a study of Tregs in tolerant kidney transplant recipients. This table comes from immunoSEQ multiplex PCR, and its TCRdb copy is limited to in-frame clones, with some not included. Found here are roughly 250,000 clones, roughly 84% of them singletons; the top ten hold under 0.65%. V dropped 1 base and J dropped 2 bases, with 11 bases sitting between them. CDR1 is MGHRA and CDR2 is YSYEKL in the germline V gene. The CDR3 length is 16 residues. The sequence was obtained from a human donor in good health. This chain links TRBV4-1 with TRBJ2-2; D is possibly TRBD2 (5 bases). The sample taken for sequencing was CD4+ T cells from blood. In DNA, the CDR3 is TGCGCCAGCAGCCAAGGGCGGGCTTTTAACACCGGGGAGCTGTTTTTT. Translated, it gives CASSQGRAFNTGELFF.